These 14 T cell receptor beta chains were all obtained from the same sample, sequenced in a study of technical replicates of blood from a few donors. Here immunoSEQ multiplex PCR was the method, and the copy in TCRdb shows in-frame clones only, minus some. The repertoire consists of about 76,000 clones, with 65% to 90% occurring once and the leading ten covering about 5.1%. The sample was PBMCs. The receptors come from a human donor in good health. Some clones in this sample may be carry-over from other donors' samples.

This sequence joins TRBV19 and TRBJ1-4, with 9 bases lining up with TRBD1. V was pared by 4 bases and J by 7 bases, with 1 base of the junction left unmatched. CDR1 LNHDA and CDR2 SQIVND come from the germline V gene (reference sequence). This CDR3 has 13 amino acids. CDR3 loop: CASSRGQGEKLFF. The CDR3 DNA reads as TGTGCCAGTAGTAGGGGACAGGGTGAAAAACTGTTTTTT.

The V gene is TRBV6-5, the J gene TRBJ2-7, with 7 nucleotides matching TRBD2. The junction had 8 bases not matched to a gene; V was cut back by 6 bases and J by 6 bases. CDR1 and CDR2 from the germline V gene are MNHEY and SVGAGI. The CDR3 loop spans 13 amino acids. Here the CDR3 DNA reads TGTGCCAGCAGCCGCGGGAGAGGATCCGAGCAGTACTTC. It yields the protein CASSRGRGSEQYF.

The chain carries TRBV14 and TRBJ2-5; 10 positions match TRBD1. CDR3 length: 16 amino acids. Germline V gives CDR1 SGHDN, CDR2 FVKESK. The trim removed 3 bases at V and 4 bases at J, leaving 8 bases unmatched. CDR3 amino acids: CASSQPRTGGRETQYF. The CDR3 DNA reads as TGTGCCAGCAGCCAGCCAAGGACAGGGGGAAGAGAGACCCAGTACTTC. Based on the CDR3 plus reference TRBV14 and TRBJ2-5, the full variable domain is EAGVTQFPSHSVIEKGQTVTLRCDPISGHDNLYWYRRVMGKEIKFLLHFVKESKQDESGMPNNRFLAERTGGTYSTLKVQPAELEDSGVYFCASSQPRTGGRETQYFGPGTRLLVL.

The rearrangement links TRBV7-8 to TRBJ2-3; 9 nucleotides match TRBD2. The CDR3 is 16 amino acids. In germline, CDR1 is SGHVS, CDR2 FQNEAQ. V shed 0 bases, J shed 2 bases, and the junction held 3 bases outside the gene matches. CDR3 in DNA: TGTGCCAGCAGCTTAGCAGCGGGGGGCCCCACAGATACGCAGTATTTT. This sequence encodes CASSLAAGGPTDTQYF. Drawing the rest from reference TRBV7-8 and TRBJ2-3, the complete variable domain is GAGVSQSPRYKVAKRGQDVALRCDPISGHVSLFWYQQALGQGPEFLTYFQNEAQLDKSGLPSDRFFAERPEGSVSTLKIQRTQQEDSAVYLCASSLAAGGPTDTQYFGPGTRLTVL.

J is TRBJ1-6 and V is TRBV5-1, with 9 bases aligning to TRBD1. CDR1 is SGHRS, CDR2 YFSETQ, per germline. V was clipped by 4 bases and J by 7 bases; unmatched bases: 9. The CDR3 spans 16 residues. In DNA, the CDR3 is TGCGCCAGCAGCCTAGGACCGGGACAGGGAAATTCACCCCTCCACTTT. This sequence encodes CASSLGPGQGNSPLHF.

This chain uses TRBV5-6 with TRBJ2-7, with D possibly TRBD1 on 6 matching bases. CDR1 is SGHDT and CDR2 is YYEEEE in the germline V gene. There are 14 residues in the CDR3. V was shortened by 0 bases and J by 4 bases, with 11 bases between the two germline ends. The CDR3: CASSLAWTDYEQYF. CDR3 nucleotide sequence: TGTGCCAGCAGCTTGGCTTGGACAGATTACGAGCAGTACTTC.

The J gene is TRBJ2-7, the V gene TRBV29-1, with a possible D match to TRBD1 (6 bases). Trimming took 5 bases from V and 3 from J, leaving 8 bases between them. This CDR3 has 11 amino acids. Germline V CDR1 and CDR2: SQVTM, ANQGSEA. In nucleotides, the CDR3 is TGCAGCGTTCGCAGGGGCTACGAGCAGTACTTC. Residues: CSVRRGYEQYF.

The J gene is TRBJ2-7, the V gene TRBV6-1, with TRBD2 matching over 7 bases. CDR1 MNHNS and CDR2 SASEGT come from the germline V gene. The CDR3 spans 13 residues. Germline trimming cut 2 bases from V and 4 bases from J; bases unmatched to any gene: 2. The CDR3 is CASSESGIYEQYF. DNA of the CDR3: TGTGCCAGCAGTGAAAGCGGGATTTACGAGCAGTACTTC.

V and J are TRBV4-3 and TRBJ1-2; D uncertain. This CDR3 has 15 amino acids. V was cut by 0 bases and J by 6 bases, with 14 bases left in between. Germline assignment: CDR1 LGHNA and CDR2 YSLEER. The CDR3 here is CASSQEYSRMNGYTF. As DNA, the CDR3 is TGCGCCAGCAGCCAAGAATACAGCAGGATGAATGGCTACACCTTC.

This chain uses TRBV5-1 with TRBJ2-5; 8 nucleotides line up with TRBD1. Trimming cost V 4 bases and J 5 bases; bases outside gene matches: 7. Germline assignment: CDR1 SGHRS and CDR2 YFSETQ. The CDR3 is 14 residues long. The CDR3 sequence is CASSQRQGRETQYF. CDR3 nucleotide sequence: TGCGCCAGCAGCCAAAGACAGGGGCGGGAGACCCAGTACTTC.

J is TRBJ2-5 and V is TRBV30; D unresolved. Matching the DNA end better, TRBJ2-7 makes the J call doubtful. Germline V gene sequence: CDR1 GTSNPN, CDR2 SVGIG (reference sequence). The CDR3 runs 13 residues. CDR3 loop: CAWIGQVSYEQYF. DNA for the CDR3: TGTGCCTGGATCGGCCAGGTATCCTACGAGCAGTACTTC.

The rearrangement uses TRBV5-4 and TRBJ2-1; 7 bases fit TRBD1. Germline V lookup: CDR1 SGHNT, CDR2 YYREEE (reference sequence). With V trimmed by 9 bases and J by 0 bases, 9 bases remained unmatched. There are 15 residues in the CDR3. In DNA, the CDR3 is TGTGCCATCCGTGTTGGGGACAGCTCCTACAATGAGCAGTTCTTC. It specifies CAIRVGDSSYNEQFF.

The rearrangement joins TRBV19 to TRBJ2-6; a possible D gene is TRBD2 (5 bases). This CDR3 is built from 15 residues. The germline CDR1 and CDR2 sequences are LNHDA and SQIVND (reference sequence). The germline V and J ends were trimmed by 1 base and 2 bases, with 6 bases remaining between them. The CDR3, as DNA: TGTGCCAGTAGTATAGGAGGGACTGGGGCCAACGTCCTGACTTTC. Encoded protein: CASSIGGTGANVLTF. The variable domain in full, with the rest retrieved from reference TRBV19 and TRBJ2-6, is DGGITQSPKYLFRKEGQNVTLSCEQNLNHDAMYWYRQDPGQGLRLIYYSQIVNDFQKGDIAEGYSVSREKKESFPLTVTSAQKNPTAFYLCASSIGGTGANVLTFGAGSRLTVL.

Only one count was recorded for this clone. The J gene is TRBJ2-1, the V gene TRBV4-1; unclear D gene. V lost 3 bases and J lost 0, with 18 bases in between. This CDR3 is built from 18 residues. The germline V gene has CDR1 MGHRA and CDR2 YSYEKL. In DNA form, the CDR3 reads TGCGCCAGCAGCCATCTTTTACTACTACCGAGCTCCTACAATGAGCAGTTCTTC. Its protein is CASSHLLLLPSSYNEQFF.